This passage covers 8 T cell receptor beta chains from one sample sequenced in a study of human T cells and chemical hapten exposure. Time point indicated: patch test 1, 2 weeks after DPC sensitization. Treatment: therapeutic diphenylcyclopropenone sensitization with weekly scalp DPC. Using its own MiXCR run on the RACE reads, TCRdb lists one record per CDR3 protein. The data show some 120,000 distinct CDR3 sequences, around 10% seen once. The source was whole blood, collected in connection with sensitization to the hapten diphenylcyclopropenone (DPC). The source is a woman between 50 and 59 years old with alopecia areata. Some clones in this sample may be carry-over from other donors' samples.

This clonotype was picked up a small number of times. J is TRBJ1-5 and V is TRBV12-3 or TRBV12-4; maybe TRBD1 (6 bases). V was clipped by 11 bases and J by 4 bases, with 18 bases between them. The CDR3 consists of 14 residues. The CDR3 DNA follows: TGTGCCTCCCAATGGGGGCAGGAGAATCAGCCCCAGCATTTT. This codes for CASQWGQENQPQHF.

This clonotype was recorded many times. The CDR3 protein is CASSGQGATNEKLFF. Written as DNA, the CDR3 is TGTGCCAGCAGTGGACAGGGGGCAACTAATGAAAAACTGTTTTTT. The V call is TRBV28, the J call TRBJ1-4; 10 bases are a match to TRBD1. The V segment lost 5 bases and the J segment 0 bases; nucleotides outside the gene matches: 0. Germline V gives CDR1 MDHEN, CDR2 SYDVKM. The CDR3 has 15 amino acids. The full variable domain, with the rest looked up from reference TRBV28 and TRBJ1-4, is DVKVTQSSRYLVKRTGEKVFLECVQDMDHENMFWYRQDPGLGLRLIYFSYDVKMKEKGDIPEGYSVSREKKERFSLILESASTNQTSMYLCASSGQGATNEKLFFGSGTQLSVL.

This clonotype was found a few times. DNA of the CDR3: TGTGCCAGCAGCTGGACAGGCGGATTTTACAATGAGCAGTTCTTC. This gives the protein CASSWTGGFYNEQFF. The chain recombines TRBV28 with TRBJ2-1, with 7 nucleotides matching TRBD1. This CDR3 is built from 15 residues. Germline CDR1 reads MDHEN; CDR2 reads SYDVKM. Trimming took 6 bases from V and 4 from J; bases not matched to a gene: 9.

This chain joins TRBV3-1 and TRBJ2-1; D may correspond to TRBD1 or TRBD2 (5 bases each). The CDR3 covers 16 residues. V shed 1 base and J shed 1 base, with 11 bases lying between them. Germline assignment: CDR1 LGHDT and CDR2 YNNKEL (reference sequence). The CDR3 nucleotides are TGTGCCAGCAGCCAAGGGGACGTGTTTTCCTACAATGAGCAGTTCTTC. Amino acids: CASSQGDVFSYNEQFF.

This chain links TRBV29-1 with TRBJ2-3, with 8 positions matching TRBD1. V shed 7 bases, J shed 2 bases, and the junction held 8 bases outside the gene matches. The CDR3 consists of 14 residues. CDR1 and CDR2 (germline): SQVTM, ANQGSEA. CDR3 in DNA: TGCAGCGGACTCCGACAGGGGCACACAGATACGCAGTATTTT. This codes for CSGLRQGHTDTQYF.

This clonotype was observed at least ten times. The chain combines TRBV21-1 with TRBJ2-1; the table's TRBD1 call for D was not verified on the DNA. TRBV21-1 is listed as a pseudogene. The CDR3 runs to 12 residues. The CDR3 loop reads CASSGSPYEQFF. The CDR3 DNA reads TGTGCCAGCAGCGGGTCCCCGTATGAGCAGTTCTTC.

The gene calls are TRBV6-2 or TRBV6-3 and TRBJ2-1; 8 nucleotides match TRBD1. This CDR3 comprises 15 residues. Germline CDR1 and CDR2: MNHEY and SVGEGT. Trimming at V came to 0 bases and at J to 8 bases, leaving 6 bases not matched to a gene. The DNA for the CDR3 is TGTGCCAGCAGTTACTCCGGAACAGGGGGAGATGAGCAGTTCTTC. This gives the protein CASSYSGTGGDEQFF.

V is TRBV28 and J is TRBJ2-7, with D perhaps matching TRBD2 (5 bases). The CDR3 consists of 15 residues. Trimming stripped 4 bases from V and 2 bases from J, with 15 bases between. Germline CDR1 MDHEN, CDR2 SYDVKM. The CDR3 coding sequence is TGTGCCAGCAGTTCATCTTTGGGAGCCCCCTACGAGCAGTACTTC. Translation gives CASSSSLGAPYEQYF.